The T cell receptor beta chain under discussion was sequenced for a study of T cells after yellow fever vaccination. Findings of the study overall: Weaker overall, the secondary response nonetheless peaked faster (day 5 versus 15). Most primary-vaccination clones recurred post-booster (about 96% CD4, 88% CD8). Across the CD4 and CD8 compartments, a small share of clonotypes was present in both.

At least ten counts were recorded for this clonotype. The antigen is undetermined. The CDR3 has 15 residues. The ends lost 0 bases at V and 7 bases at J; junction bases unmatched: 3. CDR1 SGHRS and CDR2 YFSETQ come from the germline V gene. A universal primer site and UMIs were added as TCR cDNA was made by 5'RACE template switching. TCRdb re-called the 5' RACE reads through MiXCR, storing one row per CDR3 protein. The table includes fewer than 150,000 distinct CDR3 sequences, around 7.7% detected once. The source of this sequence is a man aged 25-45 years who received the YFV17D yellow fever vaccine. The V and J genes are TRBV5-1 and TRBJ1-5, with 11 bases lining up with TRBD1. Sequenced here: CD4+ T cells sorted from PBMCs, sampled 5 days after the yellow fever booster vaccination. The CDR3: CASSLDGQGAQPQHF. CDR3 nucleotide sequence: TGCGCCAGCAGCTTGGACGGACAGGGGGCACAGCCCCAGCATTTT.